This TCR beta chain was retrieved from a study of blood T cells in healthy people across ages. Study-level findings and limits: CMV status of donors was not determined, possibly confounding expanded clonotype changes. A strong correlation was seen between TCR beta diversity and naive T cell percentage.

The second PCR ran about 6 to 11 cycles with a sample-barcoded 5' primer and J-beta primers. Via MiXCR, TCRdb re-called the 5' RACE reads, giving one row per CDR3 protein. Here the sample spans about 940,000 distinct CDR3 sequences, 40% to 60% being singletons. The V gene's germline CDR1 is SGHTA and CDR2 FQGNSA. CDR3 length: 15 residues. Losses at the gene ends were 3 bases for V and 7 bases for J; bases not matched to a gene: 7. Healthy Caucasians from Russia aged 6 to 90 served as donors. Each individual donor underwent a draw of approximately 10 milliliters of peripheral blood. Comment on this clonotype: Its antigen remains unidentified.

Source material: blood. The TCR originated in a young man in good health. The chain is built from TRBV7-2 and TRBJ2-7, with 12 bases matching TRBD2. The CDR3 bases are TGTGCCAGCAGCTTTACTAGCGGGGGGTTCAATGAGCAGTACTTC. Its protein product is CASSFTSGGFNEQYF.